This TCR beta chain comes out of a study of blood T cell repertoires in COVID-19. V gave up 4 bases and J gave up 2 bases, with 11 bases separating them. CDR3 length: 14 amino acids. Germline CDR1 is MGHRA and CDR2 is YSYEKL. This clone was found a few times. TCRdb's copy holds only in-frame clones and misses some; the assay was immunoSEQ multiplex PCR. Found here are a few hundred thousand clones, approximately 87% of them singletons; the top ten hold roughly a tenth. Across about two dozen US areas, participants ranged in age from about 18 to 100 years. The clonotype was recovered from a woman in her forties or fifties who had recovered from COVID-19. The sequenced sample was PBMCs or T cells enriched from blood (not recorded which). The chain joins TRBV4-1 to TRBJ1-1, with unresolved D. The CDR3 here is CASSLAETNTEAFF. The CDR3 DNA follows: TGCGCCAGCAGCCTGGCAGAGACTAACACTGAAGCTTTCTTT.